This entry is about one T cell receptor beta chain. Its antigen is unknown. Clones were read by immunoSEQ multiplex PCR, and TCRdb kept only the in-frame ones, dropping some. The sample contains roughly 130,000 clones, roughly 86% of which appear only once. This sample was included in a study of cytomegalovirus exposure and HLA in healthy donors. Study results and caveats: Reported performance of the classifier showed diagnosis of cytomegalovirus status with high specificity and sensitivity. Cytomegalovirus-associated TCR beta chains were listed, numbering some 150. Specificity for CMV antigens was confirmed in vitro for a few of the CMV-associated chains.

The donors formed part of the approximately 120-subject validation cohort, distinct from the roughly 620-subject first cohort. Trimming took 0 bases from V and 7 from J, leaving 12 bases between them. Per germline, CDR1 ENHRY and CDR2 SYGVKD. CDR3 length: 15 amino acids. V gene TRBV10-3 combines with J gene TRBJ2-2; maybe TRBD2 (6 bases). The clonotype comes from a young man in good health and CMV-seronegative. The specimen sequenced was PBMCs. The CDR3 sequence is CAISESNAGRGELFF. As DNA, the CDR3 is TGTGCCATCAGTGAGTCGAACGCGGGACGCGGGGAGCTGTTTTTT.